A single T cell receptor (beta chain) is shown here with its context. What it recognizes is unknown. In the PCR, 60 Vbeta and 13 Jbeta primers were used. Some clones are missing from TCRdb's copy, which holds only in-frame ones; the method was immunoSEQ multiplex PCR. In total, the table holds 75,000 to 80,000 clones. CDR1 and CDR2 from the germline V gene are MNHEY and SVGAGI. The CDR3 is 14 residues long. V was trimmed by 2 bases and J by 5 bases, leaving 13 bases between them. The data originate from a study of cytomegalovirus exposure and HLA in healthy donors. Notes on the study in general: Analysis was carried out at a later point, and it linked a missense DCLRE1C variant to TCR beta V- and J-gene trimming.

Donors consisted of healthy bone marrow donors. The receptor was isolated from a young man in good health and CMV-seropositive. The sequencing sample was made of PBMCs. This chain uses TRBV6-5 with TRBJ2-7; perhaps TRBD1 as D (6 bases). CDR3 sequence reads: CASSYQGISHEQYF. The CDR3 DNA follows: TGTGCCAGCAGTTACCAGGGGATCTCTCACGAGCAGTACTTC.